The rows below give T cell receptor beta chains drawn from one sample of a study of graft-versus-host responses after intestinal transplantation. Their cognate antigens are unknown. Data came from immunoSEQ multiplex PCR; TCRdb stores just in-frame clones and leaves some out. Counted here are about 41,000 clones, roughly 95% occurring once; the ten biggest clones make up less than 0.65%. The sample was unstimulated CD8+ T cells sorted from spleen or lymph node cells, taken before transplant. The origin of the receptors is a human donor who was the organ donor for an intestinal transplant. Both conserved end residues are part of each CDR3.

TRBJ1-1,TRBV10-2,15,CASSEPMDWGTEAFF
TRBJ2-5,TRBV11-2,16,CASSLTGGPSGETQYF
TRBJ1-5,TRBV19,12,CASSNSNQPQHF
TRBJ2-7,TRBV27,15,CASSFRARGQGEQYF
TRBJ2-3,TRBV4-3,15,CASSQDDRGPDTQYF
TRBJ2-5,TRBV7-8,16,CASSLAGPNWGETQYF
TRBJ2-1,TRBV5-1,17,CASSSIPTSGGAYEQFF
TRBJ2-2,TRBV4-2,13,CASSQDSSGELFF
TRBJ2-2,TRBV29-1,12,CSVPRTTGELFF
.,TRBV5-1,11,CASTRGHEQYF
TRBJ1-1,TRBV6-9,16,CASRSGTGDRYTEAFF
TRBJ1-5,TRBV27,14,CASSLRLSNQPQHF
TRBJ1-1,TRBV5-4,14,CASSGGTGGIEAFF
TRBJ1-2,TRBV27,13,CASMPGGGYGYTF
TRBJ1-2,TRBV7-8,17,CASSLAYMQGPFNGYTF
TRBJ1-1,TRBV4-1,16,CASSQDRALPLSQAFF
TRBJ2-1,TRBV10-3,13,CAISRTGGNEQFF
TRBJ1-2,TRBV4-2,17,CASSQELGGWGDYGYTF
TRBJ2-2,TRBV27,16,CATRIQGNSNTGELFF
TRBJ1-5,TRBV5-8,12,CASSLDNQPQHF
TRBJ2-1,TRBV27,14,CASTGGTFYSEQFF
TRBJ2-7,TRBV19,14,CASSIARDGYEQYF
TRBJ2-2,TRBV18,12,CASSSYFGELFF
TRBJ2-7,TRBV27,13,CASSQTGSYEQYF